The sequence of this TCR beta chain was determined in a study of sequential checkpoint blockade in melanoma. Across the whole study: DNA from 85 to 95 pretreatment tumor samples underwent TCRβ immunosequencing. Whole-study findings and limits: About 30 times likelier clinical benefit followed increased tumor T-cell fraction and clonality. Mutational load did not correlate with tumor T-cell fraction or clonality.

Details on this clone: The antigen is not known.

The germline gives CDR1 LNHDA, CDR2 SQIVND (reference sequence). V dropped 2 bases and J dropped 1 base, with 11 bases sitting between them. The CDR3 covers 15 residues. The treatment was: randomized to nivolumab then ipilimumab (arm A) or the reverse (arm B). The method was immunoSEQ multiplex PCR; TCRdb's version includes in-frame clones alone and lacks a portion of them. The repertoire holds roughly 1,500 clones, with 21% as singletons. This TCR derives from a human donor with melanoma. This chain uses TRBV19 with TRBJ2-5; no clear D. The sample consisted of tumor tissue (inferred from file names), taken from a patient given nivolumab and ipilimumab in sequence. The CDR3 spells CASSIIAQPQETQYF. The CDR3 bases are TGTGCCAGTAGTATAATAGCCCAGCCCCAAGAGACCCAGTACTTC.